A selection of T cell receptor beta chains follows, all from one sample in a study of OX40 agonist ivuxolimab in advanced cancers. Clones were read by immunoSEQ multiplex PCR, and TCRdb kept only the in-frame ones, dropping some. The sample includes approximately 45,000 clones, roughly 80% of them seen just once. The sequencing here drew on CD4+ or CD8+ T cells sorted from blood, taken in a trial of the OX40 agonist ivuxolimab. The source of these receptors is an adult with an advanced solid tumor such as melanoma, head and neck, liver or kidney cancer. Both conserved end residues are trimmed from each CDR3. The order of the fields is J gene, D gene, V gene, CDR3 protein. A D gene is named only where the DNA matches it firmly.

j_call: TRBJ2-7; d_call: -; v_call: TRBV27; cdr3_aa: ASRAGDPTYEQY
j_call: TRBJ1-1; d_call: -; v_call: TRBV11-2; cdr3_aa: ASSLTPGMNTEAF
j_call: TRBJ2-1; d_call: -; v_call: TRBV20-1; cdr3_aa: MPEGNEQF
j_call: TRBJ2-2; d_call: TRBD1; v_call: TRBV5-4; cdr3_aa: ASSPSGTGRTGELF
j_call: TRBJ1-5; d_call: -; v_call: TRBV18; cdr3_aa: ASSPSIPTGSQPQH
j_call: TRBJ2-7; d_call: TRBD2; v_call: TRBV7-2; cdr3_aa: ASSSNTGTSGGEQY
j_call: TRBJ1-3; d_call: -; v_call: TRBV7-8; cdr3_aa: ASSADTLDTIY
j_call: TRBJ2-6; d_call: -; v_call: TRBV11-2; cdr3_aa: ATRRVAGANVLT
j_call: TRBJ2-3; d_call: TRBD2; v_call: TRBV4-1; cdr3_aa: ASSPISGGSTDTQY
j_call: TRBJ2-2; d_call: TRBD1; v_call: TRBV7-8; cdr3_aa: ASSPGTGSFTGELF
j_call: TRBJ1-2; d_call: -; v_call: TRBV11-2; cdr3_aa: ASSLTRGNNYGYT
j_call: TRBJ1-3; d_call: -; v_call: TRBV9; cdr3_aa: ASSVYDDSSGNTIY
j_call: TRBJ2-7; d_call: TRBD1; v_call: TRBV6-6; cdr3_aa: ASRKGQGAGYEQY
j_call: TRBJ1-4; d_call: -; v_call: TRBV4-1; cdr3_aa: ASSQDYMAVREELF
j_call: TRBJ1-4; d_call: TRBD1; v_call: TRBV18; cdr3_aa: ASSRQGSNEKLF
j_call: TRBJ2-4; d_call: TRBD2; v_call: TRBV6-1; cdr3_aa: ASSGTRGPSGSGGNIQY
j_call: TRBJ2-1; d_call: TRBD2; v_call: TRBV4-2; cdr3_aa: ASSQEGLAGNNEQF
j_call: TRBJ1-4; d_call: -; v_call: TRBV7-6; cdr3_aa: ASSLKLGGKLF
j_call: TRBJ2-1; d_call: TRBD2; v_call: TRBV7-3; cdr3_aa: ASSLSGTSGNISYNEQF
j_call: TRBJ2-4; d_call: -; v_call: TRBV14; cdr3_aa: ASSQVPTVGDQY
j_call: TRBJ1-6; d_call: -; v_call: TRBV15; cdr3_aa: ATGRDNSPLH
j_call: TRBJ1-5; d_call: -; v_call: TRBV4-1; cdr3_aa: ASSQEPPGNGQPQH
j_call: TRBJ1-5; d_call: -; v_call: TRBV5-8; cdr3_aa: ASSLGPMGNQPQH
j_call: TRBJ2-2; d_call: -; v_call: TRBV9; cdr3_aa: ASSVDVANTGELF
j_call: TRBJ2-4; d_call: TRBD1; v_call: TRBV7-9; cdr3_aa: ASSPLRQGAKNIQY
j_call: TRBJ1-5; d_call: -; v_call: TRBV6-5; cdr3_aa: ASSYTAVGQPQH
j_call: TRBJ2-5; d_call: -; v_call: TRBV29-1; cdr3_aa: SVEDARGRQETQY
j_call: TRBJ2-7; d_call: TRBD1; v_call: TRBV6-5; cdr3_aa: ASQGVTYEQY
j_call: TRBJ1-6; d_call: -; v_call: TRBV28; cdr3_aa: ASRSGSYNSPLH
j_call: TRBJ2-5; d_call: TRBD1; v_call: TRBV2; cdr3_aa: ASTKTGRETQY
j_call: TRBJ2-3; d_call: -; v_call: TRBV14; cdr3_aa: ASSRTSPGGPPTDTQY
j_call: TRBJ1-6; d_call: TRBD1; v_call: TRBV23-1; cdr3_aa: ASSQTGGHSPLH
j_call: TRBJ1-1; d_call: -; v_call: TRBV5-4; cdr3_aa: ASSLDRDTEAF
j_call: TRBJ2-5; d_call: TRBD2; v_call: TRBV18; cdr3_aa: ASSLQRPRAGGIQETQY
j_call: TRBJ2-2; d_call: -; v_call: TRBV5-1; cdr3_aa: ATTISSSLNTGELF
j_call: TRBJ1-2; d_call: TRBD1; v_call: TRBV6-1; cdr3_aa: ASDPLGQGYGYT
j_call: TRBJ2-7; d_call: -; v_call: TRBV7-2; cdr3_aa: ASSLDNRPLSEQY
j_call: TRBJ1-2; d_call: -; v_call: TRBV10-2; cdr3_aa: ASSQRGDGYT
j_call: TRBJ2-3; d_call: -; v_call: TRBV5-1; cdr3_aa: ASSFARSEGTQY
j_call: TRBJ2-3; d_call: TRBD2; v_call: TRBV7-6; cdr3_aa: ASSLAASGRFTDTQY
j_call: TRBJ2-2; d_call: -; v_call: TRBV5-6; cdr3_aa: ASSLDTGELF
j_call: TRBJ2-5; d_call: -; v_call: TRBV30; cdr3_aa: AWSPYLTVQETQY
j_call: TRBJ2-7; d_call: -; v_call: TRBV2; cdr3_aa: ASNKDVTYEQY
j_call: TRBJ1-3; d_call: -; v_call: TRBV27; cdr3_aa: ASSIIWGDGNTIY
j_call: TRBJ2-7; d_call: -; v_call: TRBV10-3; cdr3_aa: AISEWGSGREQY
j_call: TRBJ1-5; d_call: -; v_call: TRBV19; cdr3_aa: ASRVPGLNQPQH
j_call: TRBJ2-3; d_call: -; v_call: TRBV10-2; cdr3_aa: ASSQQRSTDTQY
j_call: TRBJ1-1; d_call: -; v_call: TRBV10-2; cdr3_aa: ASSESIGQGDTEAF
j_call: TRBJ1-1; d_call: -; v_call: TRBV2; cdr3_aa: ASGTGMNTEAF
j_call: TRBJ1-2; d_call: -; v_call: TRBV19; cdr3_aa: ASSIVDRDGYT
j_call: TRBJ1-2; d_call: -; v_call: TRBV5-6; cdr3_aa: ASSPGPFNYGYT
j_call: TRBJ2-5; d_call: TRBD2; v_call: TRBV11-2; cdr3_aa: ASSLDLGVGGETQY
j_call: TRBJ1-1; d_call: TRBD1; v_call: TRBV28; cdr3_aa: ASTSSTGGWTEAF
j_call: TRBJ2-6; d_call: -; v_call: TRBV19; cdr3_aa: ASSMSSRDILSGANVLT
j_call: TRBJ2-7; d_call: -; v_call: TRBV5-8; cdr3_aa: ASSRNFLQPSSYEQY
j_call: TRBJ1-6; d_call: TRBD1; v_call: TRBV9; cdr3_aa: ASSGRDRPYNSPLH
j_call: TRBJ2-3; d_call: TRBD2; v_call: TRBV2; cdr3_aa: ASRLAGTGTDTQY